The T cell receptor beta chain under discussion was sequenced for a study of T cell responses to AZD1222 COVID-19 vaccine. Study-level background: Second-dose timings of about 4 or about 12 weeks were pooled.

The table came from immunoSEQ multiplex PCR; TCRdb's copy has only in-frame clones and leaves some out. The sample lists over 150,000 clones, roughly 87% occurring once. The CDR3 has 16 amino acids. The V end lost 7 bases, the J end lost 5 bases, and 20 bases lay between the germline ends. In germline, CDR1 is LNHDA, CDR2 SQIVND (reference sequence). Overall study findings and caveats: Seropositive at baseline were only a handful of AZD1222 recipients. In the spike-specific TCR repertoire, nearly half reportedly target unmutated variant regions. Clonal diversity may have been underestimated in mostly white British donors.

Note on this clone: What it binds is not known.

Sequenced here: peripheral blood, sampled on day 0 of AZD1222 vaccination. The J gene is TRBJ1-4, the V gene TRBV19; no clear D gene. This receptor was obtained from an adult in good health. Written as DNA, the CDR3 is TGTGCCAGTAACCCCACCGGGAGGATCCTCAATGAAAAACTGTTTTTT. This sequence encodes CASNPTGRILNEKLFF.